A single sample gave rise to the 15 T cell receptor beta chains below, sequenced in a study of beta chain features in type 1 diabetes. The study's findings and limits: The study found moderately but significantly shorter TCRB CDR3s in all four CD4+ subsets of Type 1 diabetes patients.

Their antigen targets remain unknown. cDNA synthesis used the whole RNA isolate, giving expressed TCRB sequences. TCRdb's table, derived via immunoSEQ multiplex PCR, lists solely in-frame clones and lacks some. The table has about 130,000 clones, 7% to 10% seen once; the top ten hold approximately 0.7%. The sequencing sample was made of central memory CD4+ T cells from blood. All receptors derive from a man in his thirties or forties with type 1 diabetes.

In this sample, this clone turned up a few times. The CDR3: CSVKEYDQETQYF. In nucleotides, the CDR3 is TGCAGCGTCAAAGAGTACGACCAAGAGACCCAGTACTTC. The J gene is TRBJ2-5, the V gene TRBV29-1; D remains unclear. From germline, CDR1 is SQVTM and CDR2 ANQGSEA. V was trimmed by 6 bases and J by 0 bases, leaving 11 bases between them. The CDR3 covers 13 residues.

The V and J genes are TRBV6-5 and TRBJ1-2; maybe TRBD1 (5 bases). V lost 5 bases and J lost 4, with 8 bases in between. This CDR3 has 12 amino acids. The germline V gene encodes CDR1 MNHEY and CDR2 SVGAGI. CDR3 in amino acids: CASSAGTYGYTF. In nucleotides, the CDR3 is TGTGCCAGCAGTGCGGGGACCTATGGCTACACCTTC.

This clone was seen repeatedly, ten times or more. This chain connects TRBV29-1 to TRBJ1-4; D remains ambiguous. Germline V gene sequence: CDR1 SQVTM, CDR2 ANQGSEA. This CDR3 has 12 residues. The V end lost 7 bases, the J end lost 3 bases, and 9 bases lay between the germline ends. This chain's CDR3 is CSGMESNEKLFF. The CDR3 DNA is TGCAGCGGGATGGAGTCTAATGAAAAACTGTTTTTT.

This clone was found a few times. The rearrangement joins TRBV7-9 to TRBJ2-2, with a possible D match to TRBD2 (6 bases). Trimming left V 1 base short and J 3 bases short, with 15 bases between. This CDR3 comprises 17 residues. Germline V CDR1 and CDR2: SEHNR, FQNEAQ (reference sequence). In DNA, the CDR3 is TGTGCCAGCAGCTTAGAGCTCGGCGGGGTTTACACCGGGGAGCTGTTTTTT. Amino acid sequence: CASSLELGGVYTGELFF.

The V and J genes are TRBV18 and TRBJ2-7; 10 bases agree with TRBD2. The CDR3 is 14 amino acids. J was trimmed by 6 bases and V by 2 bases; bases with no gene match: 4. Germline V gene sequence: CDR1 KGHSH, CDR2 LQKENI. The CDR3 DNA is TGTGCCAGCTCACCAGGGACTAGCGTGGGCGAGCAGTACTTC. Its translation: CASSPGTSVGEQYF.

This clone showed up just a few times. The chain couples TRBV27 to TRBJ1-6; 7 bases are a match to TRBD1. Germline CDR1 reads MNHEY; CDR2 reads SMNVEV (reference sequence). Trimming at V came to 4 bases and at J to 5 bases, leaving 5 bases not matched to a gene. The CDR3 extends over 15 amino acids. The CDR3 loop reads CASSWGGTDNSPLHF. In DNA, the CDR3 is TGTGCCAGCAGTTGGGGTGGGACAGATAATTCACCCCTCCACTTT.

This sequence joins TRBV7-3 and TRBJ2-1; weak D call: TRBD1 (5 bases). This CDR3 spans 14 amino acids. Germline V gene lookup returns CDR1 SGHTA and CDR2 FQGTGA. Trimming left V 1 base short and J 10 bases short, with 14 bases between. CDR3 in amino acids: CASSLSGAAQEQFF. DNA of the CDR3: TGTGCCAGCAGCTTAAGTGGGGCGGCGCAGGAGCAGTTCTTC. Complete variable domain (other parts from reference TRBV7-3 and TRBJ2-1): GAGVSQTPSNKVTEKGKYVELRCDPISGHTALYWYRQSLGQGPEFLIYFQGTGAADDSGLPNDRFFAVRPEGSVSTLKIQRTERGDSAVYLCASSLSGAAQEQFFGPGTRLTVL.

This clone was seen a few times. The chain couples TRBV29-1 to TRBJ2-1; no reliable D call. V was cut by 7 bases and J by 6 bases, with 7 bases left in between. The CDR3 length is 10 residues. Per the germline V gene, CDR1 is SQVTM and CDR2 is ANQGSEA. As DNA, the CDR3 is TGCAGCGGTCGTAGCAATGAGCAGTTCTTC. Its translation is CSGRSNEQFF.

This clone was seen more than once but under ten times. The same CDR3 arises from other DNA sequences in this sample as well. This chain joins TRBV5-6 and TRBJ2-1, with a possible D match to TRBD1 (6 bases). Germline V lookup: CDR1 SGHDT, CDR2 YYEEEE. The CDR3 sequence is 15 residues long. V lost 1 base to trimming and J lost 3 bases, with 11 bases between them. CDR3 nucleotides: TGTGCCAGCAGCTTGTTCGCAGGGGTCTACAATGAGCAGTTCTTC. Protein: CASSLFAGVYNEQFF. Drawing the rest from reference TRBV5-6 and TRBJ2-1, the complete variable domain is DAGVTQSPTHLIKTRGQQVTLRCSPKSGHDTVSWYQQALGQGPQFIFQYYEEEERQRGNFPDRFSGHQFPNYSSELNVNALLLGDSALYLCASSLFAGVYNEQFFGPGTRLTVL.

This clone has more than one count but fewer than ten. The J gene is TRBJ1-6, the V gene TRBV5-1, with D unresolved. Germline V gene lookup returns CDR1 SGHRS and CDR2 YFSETQ. Trimming removed 4 bases from V and 11 bases from J, with 4 bases in between. The CDR3 covers 10 residues. The CDR3 loop is CASSPAPLHF. The CDR3, as DNA: TGCGCCAGCAGCCCCGCACCCCTCCACTTT. The whole variable domain, remainder taken from reference TRBV5-1 and TRBJ1-6, is KAGVTQTPRYLIKTRGQQVTLSCSPISGHRSVSWYQQTPGQGLQFLFEYFSETQRNKGNFPGRFSGRQFSNSRSEMNVSTLELGDSALYLCASSPAPLHFGNGTRLTVT.

The rearrangement links TRBV5-1 to TRBJ1-2; 7 nucleotides line up with TRBD1. Germline trimming cut 2 bases from V and 6 bases from J; bases unmatched to any gene: 4. The CDR3 has 13 amino acids. Germline V lookup: CDR1 SGHRS, CDR2 YFSETQ. The CDR3 region is CASSLRGGDGYTF. The CDR3, as DNA: TGCGCCAGCAGCTTACGAGGGGGCGATGGCTACACCTTC.

The rearrangement joins TRBV9 to TRBJ2-7; 10 nucleotides align to TRBD2. CDR3 size: 16 residues. Germline V lookup: CDR1 SGDLS, CDR2 YYNGEE. With 2 bases clipped from V and 4 bases from J, the junction kept 9 bases outside the gene matches. The CDR3, as DNA: TGTGCCAGCAGCGTCTCCAGCGGGGGGGCCCTGTACGAGCAGTACTTC. This codes for CASSVSSGGALYEQYF.

In its sample, this clone was seen a few times. The chain combines TRBV21-1 with TRBJ1-3. TRBV21-1 is assigned pseudogene status. The CDR3 contains 11 residues. The CDR3 DNA reads TGTGCCAGTATTTCTGGAAACACCATATATTTT. This sequence encodes CASISGNTIYF.

The chain carries TRBV11-2 and TRBJ1-5; perhaps TRBD1 as D (5 bases). There are 13 residues in the CDR3. Germline V gene data show CDR1 as SGHAT and CDR2 as FQNNGV. V lost 6 bases and J 6 bases, leaving 12 bases between the germline ends. CDR3: CASSIGGIQPQHF. The CDR3, as DNA: TGTGCCAGCAGTATCGGGGGTATTCAGCCCCAGCATTTT.

This clone was detected only a few times. The chain employs TRBV15 and TRBJ2-5; no clear D gene. Per germline, CDR1 LNHNV and CDR2 YYDKDF (reference sequence). The CDR3 has 12 amino acids. The V end lost 1 base, the J end lost 9 bases, and 9 bases lay between the germline ends. The CDR3 sequence is CATSRVLEAQYF. CDR3 nucleotide sequence: TGTGCCACCAGCAGAGTCCTTGAGGCCCAGTACTTC.